The following is a T cell receptor (beta chain) sequence with its context. Its antigen target is currently unknown. The data originate from a study of monozygotic twins with inflammatory bowel disease (dated by TCRdb to between 2017 and 2020). A note on the overall study: The full study comprised some 30 monozygotic twin pairs: nine German pairs (four IBD-concordant, five IBD-discordant) and 19 IBD-discordant Danish pairs. The search for disease-associated traits relied mainly on comparing, within discordant pairs, IBD patients with their genetically identical healthy co-twins. Each individual had, on average, about 151 000 unique TCRalpha sequences and 181 000 unique TCRbeta sequences available for analysis.

From each donor, an approximately 2.4 ml peripheral blood sample was drawn into PAXgene tubes and stored at -80 degrees C. Total RNA was isolated from whole blood with the PAXgene blood miRNA kit on an automated QIAcube, without T cell sorting. Peripheral blood from monozygotic twin pairs concordant or discordant for inflammatory bowel disease was subjected to deep TCRalpha and TCRbeta repertoire profiling with unique molecular barcoding. Smoking habits were recorded for all twin pairs, and individuals were classified as current, former or never smokers. Broader findings and caveats from the paper: IBD patients had lower TCRbeta repertoire diversity, measured by the inverse Simpson index, than their healthy co-twins. The results gave no support for a single strong signal or clonotype linked to IBD. Because patients received different immunosuppressive treatments, the repertoires may have picked up extra background noise and variability between individuals. Different T cell subtypes could not be distinguished in the analysis. Compared with healthy twins, IBD patients shared fewer clonotypes with other individuals, and the difference was most pronounced in patients with signs of disease activity. Repertoire similarity did not differ between concordant and discordant twins, which could be due to limited statistical power.

The protocol used for the library was 5' RACE. The input for every TCR library was approximately 3,500 ng of total RNA. For each sample, cDNA synthesis was carried out in eight separate reactions using SMARTScribe reverse transcriptase. During cDNA synthesis, template switching introduced unique molecular identifiers that contained a 6-nucleotide sample barcode. Two nested PCRs of roughly 16 and 10 cycles amplified the TCRalpha and TCRbeta cDNA, and bead purification followed each PCR. Before amplification, cDNA was treated with uracil DNA-glycosylase and purified using the QIAquick PCR purification kit. The second PCR added Illumina TruSeq-compatible adapters along with sample-specific barcodes. TapeStation and Qubit were used to check library quality and concentration, and approximately 5.5 ng of each library went into the pool. Sequencing of the pooled libraries was done on an Illumina HiSeq2500 single-index Rapid Run using custom sequencing primers and 2 x 100 bp reads. The authors processed their data as follows. MiGEC version 1.2.6 was used for UMI-based consensus assembly to correct PCR and sequencing errors. MiXCR version 2.1.1 was used to carry out V(D)J alignment, clonotype assembly and CDR3 extraction. To normalise gene usage, clonotype sharing and MAIT/NKT TCR abundance, the analysis used the top 1000, 10 000 and 20 000 clonotypes per sample. After downsampling to 27 000 UMIs, diversity was calculated as the inverse Simpson index using the vegan R package. Paired Mann-Whitney U tests were applied to discordant twin pairs, with Benjamini-Hochberg correction for multiple testing. TCRdb reprocessed the reads and lists each CDR3 protein sequence as a single entry, with no DNA. What appears here as the V and J calls and clone size reflects TCRdb's work, not the paper's. This sample's table lists 400,000 to 500,000 distinct CDR3 sequences. In total, the top ten clones hold 2% to 2.5% of the sample.

This TCR was recovered from a human donor with ulcerative colitis or Crohn's disease, or a healthy co-twin of an affected twin (not recorded which). Sequencing used blood.

The CDR3 here reads CASSSRAGTDTQYF. The sequence links TRBV5-1 to TRBJ2-3; TCRdb names TRBD1, which stays unverified in the absence of DNA. The CDR3, cysteine through phenylalanine, is 14 amino acids long. A DNA sequence was not provided. CDR1 SGHRS and CDR2 YFSETQ were looked up in the germline V gene.